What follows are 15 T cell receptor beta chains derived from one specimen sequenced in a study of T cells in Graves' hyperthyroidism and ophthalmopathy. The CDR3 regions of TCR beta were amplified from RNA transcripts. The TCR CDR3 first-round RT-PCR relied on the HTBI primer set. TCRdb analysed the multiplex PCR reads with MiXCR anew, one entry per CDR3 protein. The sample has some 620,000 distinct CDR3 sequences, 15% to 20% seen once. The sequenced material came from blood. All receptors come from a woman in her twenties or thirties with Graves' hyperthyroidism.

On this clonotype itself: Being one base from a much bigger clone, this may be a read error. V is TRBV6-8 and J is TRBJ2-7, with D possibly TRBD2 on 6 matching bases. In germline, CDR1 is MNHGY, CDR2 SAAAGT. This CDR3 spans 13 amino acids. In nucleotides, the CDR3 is TGTACCAGCAGCCCATGGGGAGGATACGAGCAGTACTTC. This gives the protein CTSSPWGGYEQYF.

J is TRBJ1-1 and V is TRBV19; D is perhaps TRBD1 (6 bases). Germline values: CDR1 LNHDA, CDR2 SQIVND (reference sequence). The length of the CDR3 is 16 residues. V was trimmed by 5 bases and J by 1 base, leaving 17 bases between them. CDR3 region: CASSFEPGGANTEAFF. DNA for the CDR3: TGTGCCAGTAGTTTTGAGCCTGGGGGGGCGAACACTGAAGCTTTCTTT. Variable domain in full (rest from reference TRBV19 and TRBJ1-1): DGGITQSPKYLFRKEGQNVTLSCEQNLNHDAMYWYRQDPGQGLRLIYYSQIVNDFQKGDIAEGYSVSREKKESFPLTVTSAQKNPTAFYLCASSFEPGGANTEAFFGQGTRLTVV.

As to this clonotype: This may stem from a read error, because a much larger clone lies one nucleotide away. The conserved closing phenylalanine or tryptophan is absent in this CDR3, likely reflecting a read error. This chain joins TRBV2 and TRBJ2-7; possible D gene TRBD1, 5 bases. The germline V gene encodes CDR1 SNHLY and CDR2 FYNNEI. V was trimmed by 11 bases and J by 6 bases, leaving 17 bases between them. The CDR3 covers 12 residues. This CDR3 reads CAQSGRVREQYS. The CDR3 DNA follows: TGTGCCCAATCCGGCAGGGTCCGCGAGCAGTACTCC.

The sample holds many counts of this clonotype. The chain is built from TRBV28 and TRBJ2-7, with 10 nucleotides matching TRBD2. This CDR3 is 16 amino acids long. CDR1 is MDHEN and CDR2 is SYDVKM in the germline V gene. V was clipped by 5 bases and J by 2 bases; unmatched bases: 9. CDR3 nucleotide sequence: TGTGCCAGCAGTCGCGTACTAGCGGGGCTTACCTACGAGCAGTACTTC. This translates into CASSRVLAGLTYEQYF. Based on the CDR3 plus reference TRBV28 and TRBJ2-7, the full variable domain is DVKVTQSSRYLVKRTGEKVFLECVQDMDHENMFWYRQDPGLGLRLIYFSYDVKMKEKGDIPEGYSVSREKKERFSLILESASTNQTSMYLCASSRVLAGLTYEQYFGPGTRLTVT.

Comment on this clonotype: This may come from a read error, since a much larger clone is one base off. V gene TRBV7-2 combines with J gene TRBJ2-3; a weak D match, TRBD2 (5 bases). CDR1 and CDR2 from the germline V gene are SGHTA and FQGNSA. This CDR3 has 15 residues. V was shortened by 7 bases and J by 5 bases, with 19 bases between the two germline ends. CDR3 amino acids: CASIPYLNGGDTQYF. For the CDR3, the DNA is TGTGCCAGCATCCCCTACCTTAACGGAGGAGATACGCAGTATTTT.

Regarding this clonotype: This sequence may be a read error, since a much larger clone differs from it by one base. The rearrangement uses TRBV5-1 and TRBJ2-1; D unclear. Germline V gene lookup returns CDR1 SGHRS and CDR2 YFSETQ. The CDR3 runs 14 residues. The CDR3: CASSLEVGGNGQFF. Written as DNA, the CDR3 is TGCGCCAGCAGCTTGGAAGTGGGTGGGAATGGGCAGTTCTTC.

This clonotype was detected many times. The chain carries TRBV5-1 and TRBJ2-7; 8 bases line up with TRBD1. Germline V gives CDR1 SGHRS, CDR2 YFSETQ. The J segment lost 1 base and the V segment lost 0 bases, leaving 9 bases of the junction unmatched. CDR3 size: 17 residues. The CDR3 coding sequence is TGCGCCAGCAGCTTGGAGTTACTTGGGACAGGATCCTACGAGCAGTACTTC. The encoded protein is CASSLELLGTGSYEQYF.

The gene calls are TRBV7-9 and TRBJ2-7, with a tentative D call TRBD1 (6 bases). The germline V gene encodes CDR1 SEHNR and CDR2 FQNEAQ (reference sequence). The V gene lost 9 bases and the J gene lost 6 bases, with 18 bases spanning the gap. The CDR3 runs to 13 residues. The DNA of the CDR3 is TGTGCCAGTAGTCTAAGAGAAGGGGGCGAGCAGTACTTC. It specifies CASSLREGGEQYF.

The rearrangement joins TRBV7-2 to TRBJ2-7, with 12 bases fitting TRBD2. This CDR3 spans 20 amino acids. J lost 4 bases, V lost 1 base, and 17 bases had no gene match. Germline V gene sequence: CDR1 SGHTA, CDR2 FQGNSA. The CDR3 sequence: CASSLEARLAGGPGWYEQYF. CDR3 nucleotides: TGTGCCAGCAGCTTAGAAGCCCGGCTAGCGGGAGGGCCGGGGTGGTACGAGCAGTACTTC.

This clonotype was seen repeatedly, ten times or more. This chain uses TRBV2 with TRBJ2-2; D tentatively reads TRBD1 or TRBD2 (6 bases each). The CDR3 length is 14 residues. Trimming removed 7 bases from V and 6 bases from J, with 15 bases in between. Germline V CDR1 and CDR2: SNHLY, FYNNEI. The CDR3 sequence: CASKKGGISGELFF. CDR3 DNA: TGTGCCAGCAAGAAGGGGGGCATCTCCGGGGAGCTGTTTTTT.

CDR3 region: CATSADGRNEQFF. CDR3 coding DNA: TGTGCCACCAGTGCTGACGGGAGGAATGAGCAGTTCTTC. The rearrangement uses TRBV24-1 and TRBJ2-1; TRBD2 aligns across 7 bases. J was trimmed by 7 bases and V by 5 bases; bases with no gene match: 4. CDR1 and CDR2 from the germline V gene are KGHDR and SFDVKD. This CDR3 has 13 residues.

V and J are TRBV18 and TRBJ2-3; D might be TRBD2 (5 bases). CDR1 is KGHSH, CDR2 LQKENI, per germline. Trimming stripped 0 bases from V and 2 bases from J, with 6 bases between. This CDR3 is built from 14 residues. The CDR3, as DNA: TGTGCCAGCTCACCACCTAGCGACACAGATACGCAGTATTTT. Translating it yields CASSPPSDTDTQYF.

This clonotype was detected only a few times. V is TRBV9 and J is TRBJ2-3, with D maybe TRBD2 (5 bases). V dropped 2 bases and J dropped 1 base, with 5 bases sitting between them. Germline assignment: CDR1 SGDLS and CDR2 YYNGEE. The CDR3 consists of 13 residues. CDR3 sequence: CASSVSGTDTQYF. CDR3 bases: TGTGCCAGCAGCGTTAGCGGCACAGATACGCAGTATTTT.

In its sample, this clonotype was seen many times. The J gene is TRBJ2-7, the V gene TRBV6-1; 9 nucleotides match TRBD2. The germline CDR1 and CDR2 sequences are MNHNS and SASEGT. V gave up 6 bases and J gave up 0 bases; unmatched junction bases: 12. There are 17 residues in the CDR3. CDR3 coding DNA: TGTGCCAGCAGATCTGCTAGCGGGACTACAGTCTCCTACGAGCAGTACTTC. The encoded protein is CASRSASGTTVSYEQYF.

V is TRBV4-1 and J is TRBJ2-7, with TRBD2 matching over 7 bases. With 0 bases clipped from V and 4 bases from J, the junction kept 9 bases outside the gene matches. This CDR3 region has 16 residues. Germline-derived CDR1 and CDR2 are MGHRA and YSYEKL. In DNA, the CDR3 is TGCGCCAGCAGCCAAGATGTGTGGCCTAGCGGATACGAGCAGTACTTC. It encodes CASSQDVWPSGYEQYF.